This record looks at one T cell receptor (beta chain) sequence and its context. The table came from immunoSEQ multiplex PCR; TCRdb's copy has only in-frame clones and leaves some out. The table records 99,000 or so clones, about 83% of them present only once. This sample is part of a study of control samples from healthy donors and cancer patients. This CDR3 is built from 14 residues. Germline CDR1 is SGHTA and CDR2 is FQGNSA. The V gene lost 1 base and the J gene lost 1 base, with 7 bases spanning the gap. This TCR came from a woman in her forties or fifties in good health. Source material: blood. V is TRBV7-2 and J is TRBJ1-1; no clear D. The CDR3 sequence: CASSLELSNTEAFF. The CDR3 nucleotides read TGTGCCAGCAGCTTAGAGCTCTCGAACACTGAAGCTTTCTTT.